The next 26 T cell receptor beta chains were all read from a single sample in a study of response to subunit inactivated influenza vaccine. TCRdb passed the RT-PCR reads through MiXCR, listing each CDR3 protein once. The sample has under 500,000 distinct CDR3 sequences; approximately 11% are singletons. This specimen consisted of PBMCs from blood, obtained 40 to 50 days after vaccination. These receptor sequences come from a man in his forties or fifties who received an inactivated influenza vaccine.

This clonotype was counted many times. V and J are TRBV5-1 and TRBJ2-2; 8 bases fit TRBD1. Per germline, CDR1 SGHRS and CDR2 YFSETQ. Trimming removed 7 bases from V and 1 base from J; junction bases left unmatched: 6. CDR3 length equals 15 residues. DNA of the CDR3: TGCGCCAGCGGCCCCGGGACAGGGAACACCGGGGAGCTGTTTTTT. Protein product: CASGPGTGNTGELFF.

This clonotype appeared a few times. The chain carries TRBV3-1 and TRBJ2-7, with TRBD2 identical over 9 bases. CDR3 length equals 15 residues. Germline CDR1 reads LGHDT; CDR2 reads YNNKEL (reference sequence). V was clipped by 1 base and J by 4 bases; unmatched bases: 5. This CDR3 reads CASSQASGNPYEQYF. DNA of the CDR3: TGTGCCAGCAGCCAAGCTAGCGGGAACCCTTACGAGCAGTACTTC.

The table lists this clonotype with a few counts. The chain has TRBV7-2 and TRBJ1-1; D call uncertain. The CDR3 runs 14 residues. The germline gives CDR1 SGHTA, CDR2 FQGNSA. V was cut by 2 bases and J by 1 base, with 8 bases left in between. The DNA of the CDR3 is TGTGCCAGCAGCTTATTTTTAGGGAACACTGAAGCTTTCTTT. It codes for CASSLFLGNTEAFF. Filled out from reference TRBV7-2 and TRBJ1-1, the complete variable domain reads GAGVSQSPSNKVTEKGKDVELRCDPISGHTALYWYRQSLGQGLEFLIYFQGNSAPDKSGLPSDRFSAERTGGSVSTLTIQRTQQEDSAVYLCASSLFLGNTEAFFGQGTRLTVV.

This clonotype was detected many times. The J gene is TRBJ1-5, the V gene TRBV20-1, with TRBD1 as a possible D gene (5 bases). Germline CDR1 DFQATT, CDR2 SNEGSKA (reference sequence). CDR3 length: 13 amino acids. V lost 4 bases and J 3 bases, leaving 10 bases between the germline ends. The CDR3 loop reads CSAIDSINQPQHF. In nucleotides, the CDR3 is TGCAGTGCTATAGACAGTATCAATCAGCCCCAGCATTTT.

Only a few counts were recorded for this clonotype. The rearrangement joins TRBV20-1 to TRBJ1-2, with 8 bases matching TRBD1. Germline loops: CDR1 DFQATT, CDR2 SNEGSKA (reference sequence). The V segment lost 6 bases and the J segment 4 bases; nucleotides outside the gene matches: 4. The CDR3 extends over 12 amino acids. The DNA of the CDR3 is TGCAGTGCGACAGACAGGGGCTATGGCTACACCTTC. It is translated as CSATDRGYGYTF.

The V and J genes are TRBV4-3 and TRBJ2-1; 8 bases fit TRBD2. The length of the CDR3 is 16 residues. The germline V gene encodes CDR1 LGHNA and CDR2 YSLEER. Germline trimming cut 4 bases from V and 5 bases from J; bases unmatched to any gene: 10. CDR3 in amino acids: CASSPLAGLQNNEQFF. The CDR3, as DNA: TGCGCCAGCAGCCCGTTAGCGGGACTCCAAAACAATGAGCAGTTCTTC.

This clonotype was recorded at least ten times. V usage is TRBV5-1 and J usage is TRBJ2-1; no clear D gene. Between the trimmed V and J ends, which lost 4 bases and 7 bases, there was a span of 6 bases. Germline assignment: CDR1 SGHRS and CDR2 YFSETQ. The length of the CDR3 is 11 residues. The CDR3 DNA is TGCGCCAGCAGCGCTGAGAATGAGCAGTTCTTC. Its protein product is CASSAENEQFF.

A note on this clonotype: A clone one base away is much larger, so this may be a read error. V gene TRBV12-3 or TRBV12-4 combines with J gene TRBJ2-2; D unresolved. V shed 6 bases and J shed 2 bases, with 10 bases lying between them. This CDR3 has 14 residues. In DNA, the CDR3 is TGTGCCAGCAGGCGACTCCTTAACACCGGGGAGCTGTTTTTT. Amino acid sequence: CASRRLLNTGELFF.

This clonotype has ten or more counts. This chain uses TRBV11-2 with TRBJ2-2, with D unresolved. The germline gives CDR1 SGHAT, CDR2 FQNNGV. Trimming left V 4 bases short and J 1 base short, with 7 bases between. The CDR3 has 14 amino acids. The DNA of the CDR3 is TGTGCCAGCAGCTCCGGAGTGAACACCGGGGAGCTGTTTTTT. This gives the protein CASSSGVNTGELFF.

The chain employs TRBV7-2 and TRBJ2-1; 9 nucleotides agree with TRBD2. Germline trimming cut 0 bases from V and 9 bases from J; bases unmatched to any gene: 6. This CDR3 comprises 15 residues. Germline values: CDR1 SGHTA, CDR2 FQGNSA. Here the CDR3 reads CASSLAAGLASEQFF. Written as DNA, the CDR3 is TGTGCCAGCAGCTTAGCCGCGGGACTAGCAAGTGAGCAGTTCTTC.

This clonotype showed up many times. The rearrangement links TRBV7-2 to TRBJ1-2; no clear D. V was clipped by 6 bases and J by 2 bases, with 10 bases between them. Germline V gene data show CDR1 as SGHTA and CDR2 as FQGNSA. The CDR3 has 13 residues. The chain's CDR3 is CASSLSRNYGYTF. The CDR3 coding sequence is TGTGCCAGCAGTCTCTCTCGGAACTATGGCTACACCTTC.

The V call is TRBV29-1, the J call TRBJ2-3, with TRBD2 identical over 9 bases. Germline CDR1 SQVTM, CDR2 ANQGSEA. V was pared by 4 bases and J by 1 base, with 3 bases of the junction left unmatched. The CDR3 has 14 amino acids. The CDR3 sequence: CSVAGTSRTDTQYF. The DNA of the CDR3 is TGCAGCGTTGCCGGGACTAGCCGCACAGATACGCAGTATTTT.

In its sample, this clonotype was seen a few times. The chain recombines TRBV7-8 with TRBJ2-7; 7 bases are a match to TRBD1. With V trimmed by 1 base and J by 0 bases, 3 bases remained unmatched. The CDR3 is 15 residues long. Germline-derived CDR1 and CDR2 are SGHVS and FQNEAQ. CDR3 protein: CASSLDGQASYEQYF. Here the CDR3 DNA reads TGTGCCAGCAGCTTAGACGGACAGGCCTCCTACGAGCAGTACTTC.

This clonotype has at least ten counts. This chain links TRBV12-5 with TRBJ2-1, with D uncertain. The germline V gene has CDR1 LGHNT and CDR2 FRNRAP. This CDR3 has 12 residues. Trimming pared 0 bases from V and 10 bases from J, leaving 7 bases between. Here the CDR3 reads CASGLVQGEQFF. The CDR3 coding sequence is TGTGCTAGTGGTTTGGTACAAGGGGAGCAGTTCTTC.

This clonotype was seen more than once but under ten times. The chain employs TRBV20-1 and TRBJ2-1; 10 bases line up with TRBD2. V shed 5 bases and J 0 bases; nucleotides not matched to a gene: 10. Germline CDR1 reads DFQATT; CDR2 reads SNEGSKA (reference sequence). The CDR3 contains 17 residues. DNA of the CDR3: TGCAGTGCTCGCCCGGGACTAGCGCCGAGCTCCTACAATGAGCAGTTCTTC. It translates to CSARPGLAPSSYNEQFF.

The table lists this clonotype with many counts. CDR3 sequence reads: CSVVGAQNNEKLFF. The DNA for the CDR3 is TGCAGCGTTGTTGGTGCACAGAATAATGAAAAACTGTTTTTT. The chain couples TRBV29-1 to TRBJ1-4; D call uncertain. The CDR3 covers 14 residues. V dropped 4 bases and J dropped 4 bases, with 13 bases sitting between them. Per the germline V gene, CDR1 is SQVTM and CDR2 is ANQGSEA.

A few counts support this clonotype. The chain recombines TRBV11-2 with TRBJ2-1; 10 bases align to TRBD2. The germline V gene encodes CDR1 SGHAT and CDR2 FQNNGV. The CDR3 spans 16 residues. Germline trimming cut 5 bases from V and 4 bases from J; bases unmatched to any gene: 8. The CDR3 protein is CASSPVSGRLYNEQFF. The CDR3 DNA reads as TGTGCCAGCAGCCCAGTTAGCGGGAGGCTGTACAATGAGCAGTTCTTC.

V is TRBV18 and J is TRBJ2-7; 8 nucleotides line up with TRBD1. This CDR3 is 13 amino acids long. Trimming at V came to 2 bases and at J to 8 bases, leaving 5 bases not matched to a gene. Germline V gene lookup returns CDR1 KGHSH and CDR2 LQKENI. CDR3 sequence (DNA): TGTGCCAGCTCACCATCAGACAGGGGCCAGCAGTACTTC. This gives the protein CASSPSDRGQQYF.

The chain uses TRBV11-2 and TRBJ2-7; the D call may be TRBD1 or TRBD2 (5 bases each). This CDR3 contains 16 residues. The V gene's germline CDR1 is SGHAT and CDR2 FQNNGV. The V end lost 5 bases, the J end lost 2 bases, and 19 bases lay between the germline ends. The CDR3 region is CASSILRGESPYEQYF. The CDR3 nucleotides read TGTGCCAGCAGCATCCTGAGGGGTGAATCTCCCTACGAGCAGTACTTC. The complete variable domain, with remaining parts taken from reference TRBV11-2 and TRBJ2-7, reads EAGVAQSPRYKIIEKRQSVAFWCNPISGHATLYWYQQILGQGPKLLIQFQNNGVVDDSQLPKDRFSAERLKGVDSTLKIQPAKLEDSAVYLCASSILRGESPYEQYFGPGTRLTVT.

This chain joins TRBV7-8 and TRBJ2-5; 10 positions agree with TRBD2. Germline lookup yields CDR1 SGHVS and CDR2 FQNEAQ. The CDR3 has 17 amino acids. Trimming removed 0 bases from V and 3 bases from J; junction bases left unmatched: 7. The CDR3 is CASSLAFGLAGEETQYF. The CDR3 coding sequence is TGTGCCAGCAGCTTAGCATTCGGGCTAGCGGGAGAAGAGACCCAGTACTTC.

The J gene is TRBJ1-2, the V gene TRBV20-1; D might be TRBD1 (6 bases). Trimming left V 5 bases short and J 8 bases short, with 21 bases between. The CDR3 consists of 14 residues. Germline V gene sequence: CDR1 DFQATT, CDR2 SNEGSKA (reference sequence). The CDR3 region has the DNA TGCAGTGCTGGAGCCACAGGGACGAGAATCGGCTACACCTTC. It codes for CSAGATGTRIGYTF.

The V and J genes are TRBV10-3 and TRBJ1-1, with 7 positions matching TRBD1. Germline assignment: CDR1 ENHRY and CDR2 SYGVKD. The V gene end was trimmed by 5 bases and the J gene end by 1 base; junction bases not matched to a gene: 4. The CDR3 extends over 14 amino acids. The CDR3 loop is CAISTGTENTEAFF. CDR3 in DNA: TGTGCCATCAGTACTGGGACAGAGAACACTGAAGCTTTCTTT.

In this sample, this clonotype turned up many times. The chain uses TRBV29-1 and TRBJ2-1; 7 positions agree with TRBD2. The CDR3 contains 14 residues. The V segment lost 3 bases and the J segment 9 bases; nucleotides outside the gene matches: 11. In germline, CDR1 is SQVTM, CDR2 ANQGSEA. CDR3 loop: CSVDESGVAGEQFF. The CDR3 DNA is TGCAGCGTTGACGAGTCGGGAGTAGCGGGTGAGCAGTTCTTC.

CDR3 loop: CSARVRTDPNTEAFF. In DNA, the CDR3 is TGCAGTGCTAGAGTAAGGACAGACCCTAACACTGAAGCTTTCTTT. This rearrangement joins TRBV20-1 to TRBJ1-1; D is perhaps TRBD1 (6 bases). This CDR3 contains 15 residues. Germline CDR1 reads DFQATT; CDR2 reads SNEGSKA (reference sequence). V was cut by 1 base and J by 2 bases, with 14 bases left in between.

This chain joins TRBV11-2 and TRBJ2-1, with D possibly being TRBD2 (6 bases). Trimming pared 11 bases from V and 5 bases from J, leaving 13 bases between. This CDR3 comprises 12 residues. Germline CDR1 is SGHAT and CDR2 is FQNNGV. CDR3 amino acids: CAAAGSDNEQFF. The CDR3 DNA reads TGTGCCGCCGCCGGGAGTGACAATGAGCAGTTCTTC.

This clonotype was seen a handful of times. The chain combines TRBV5-6 with TRBJ2-7; 12 bases agree with TRBD1. This CDR3 has 16 residues. Per germline, CDR1 SGHDT and CDR2 YYEEEE. The V gene end was trimmed by 4 bases and the J gene end by 3 bases; junction bases not matched to a gene: 8. CDR3: CASSAPGQGADYEQYF. The CDR3 DNA reads TGTGCCAGCAGCGCCCCGGGACAGGGGGCGGACTACGAGCAGTACTTC.